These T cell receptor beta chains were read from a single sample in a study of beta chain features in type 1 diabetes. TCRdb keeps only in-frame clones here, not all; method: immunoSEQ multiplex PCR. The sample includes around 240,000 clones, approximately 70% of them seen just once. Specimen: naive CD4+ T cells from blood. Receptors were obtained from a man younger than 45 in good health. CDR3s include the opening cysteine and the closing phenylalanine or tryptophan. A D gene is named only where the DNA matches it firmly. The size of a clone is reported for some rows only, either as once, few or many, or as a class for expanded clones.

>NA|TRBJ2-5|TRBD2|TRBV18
TGTGCCAGCTCACCGGCGGGACTAGGACTACAAGAGACCCAGTACTTC
CASSPAGLGLQETQYF
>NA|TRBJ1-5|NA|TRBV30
TGTGCCTGGAGTGTACAGACAACTCTTGGCCAGCCCCAGCATTTT
CAWSVQTTLGQPQHF
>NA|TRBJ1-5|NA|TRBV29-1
TGCAGCGTTGGAGCACGGCCCAATCAGCCCCAGCATTTT
CSVGARPNQPQHF
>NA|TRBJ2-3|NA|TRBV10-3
TGTGCCATCAGTGAGTCCGGAAGCACAGATACGCAGTATTTT
CAISESGSTDTQYF
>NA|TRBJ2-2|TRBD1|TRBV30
TGTGCCTGGAGTGCCCCTGCCCGGGACAGGGTCTCGAGGGGGGAGCTGTTTTTT
CAWSAPARDRVSRGELFF
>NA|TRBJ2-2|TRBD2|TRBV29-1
TGCAGCGTCGAGATTACGGGCGGGAGGCCCGGGGAGCTGTTTTTT
CSVEITGGRPGELFF
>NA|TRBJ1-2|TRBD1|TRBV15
TGTGCCACCAGCACCGGACAGGGGAACTATGGCTACACCTTC
CATSTGQGNYGYTF
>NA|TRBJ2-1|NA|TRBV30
TGTGCCTGCCAGCCCTTGGAGGACAATGAGCAGTTCTTC
CACQPLEDNEQFF
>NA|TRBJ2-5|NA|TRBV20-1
TGCAGTGCTAGTAGTGGGGAGACCCAGTACTTC
CSASSGETQYF
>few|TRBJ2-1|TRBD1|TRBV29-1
TGCAGCGCCCCGGACAGGGGGGCCTACAATGAGCAGTTCTTC
CSAPDRGAYNEQFF
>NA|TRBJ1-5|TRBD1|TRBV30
TGTGCCTGGAGTTCAACCGGGACAGACCAGCATTTT
CAWSSTGTDQHF
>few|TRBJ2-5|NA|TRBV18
TGTGCCAGCTCAGCCAGCCTGGAGACCCAGTACTTC
CASSASLETQYF
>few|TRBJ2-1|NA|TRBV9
TGTGCCAGCAGCCGCCGGAGCGGAAGTCCCTACAATGAGCAGTTCTTC
CASSRRSGSPYNEQFF
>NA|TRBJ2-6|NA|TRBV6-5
TGTGCCAGCAGTTACTCGCTAGGCGGGGCCAACGTCCTGACTTTC
CASSYSLGGANVLTF
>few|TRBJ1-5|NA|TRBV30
TGTGCCTGGAGTCCTAGGAGTGGTAATCAGCCCCAGCATTTT
CAWSPRSGNQPQHF
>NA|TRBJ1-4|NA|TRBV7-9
TGTGCCAGCAGCATAGTACAAGGTGAAAAACTGTTTTTT
CASSIVQGEKLFF
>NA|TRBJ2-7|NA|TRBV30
TGTGCCTGGAGTGTATTAGGGCAGGGACAGTACTTC
CAWSVLGQGQYF
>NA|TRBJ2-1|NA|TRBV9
TGTGCCAGCAGCGAGACAGACACCTACAATGAGCAGTTCTTC
CASSETDTYNEQFF
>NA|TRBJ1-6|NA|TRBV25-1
TGTGCCAGCAGGAAAGCAGGGAATTCACCCCTCCACTTT
CASRKAGNSPLHF
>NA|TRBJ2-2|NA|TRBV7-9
TGTGCCAGCGTCATGGCCTTACCGAACACCGGGGAGCTGTTTTTT
CASVMALPNTGELFF
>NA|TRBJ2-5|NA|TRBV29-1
TGCAGCGGCCGCGGCCACCAGACCCAGTACTTC
CSGRGHQTQYF
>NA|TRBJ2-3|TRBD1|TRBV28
TGTGCCAGCAGTTCCAACAGGGGCTTCTCCACAGATACGCAGTATTTT
CASSSNRGFSTDTQYF
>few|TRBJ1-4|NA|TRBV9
TGTGCCAGCAGCGTAACAGGTGGGAAACTGTTTTTT
CASSVTGGKLFF
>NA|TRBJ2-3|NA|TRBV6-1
TGTGCCAGCAGGTACCGGAGGACAGATACGCAGTATTTT
CASRYRRTDTQYF
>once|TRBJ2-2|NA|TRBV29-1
TGCAGCGTTTTGGAACAGAAGAACACCGGGGAGCTGTTTTTT
CSVLEQKNTGELFF
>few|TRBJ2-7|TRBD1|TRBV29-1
TGCAGCGCCCGGGACAGCGGCTACGAGCAGTACTTC
CSARDSGYEQYF
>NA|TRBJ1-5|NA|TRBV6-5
TGTGCCAGCAGAAGCGGACAGCTGAATCAGCCCCAGCATTTT
CASRSGQLNQPQHF
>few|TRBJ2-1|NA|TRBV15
TGTGCCACCAGCCCCAGGGACCTGGTGCTGAATGAGCAGTTCTTC
CATSPRDLVLNEQFF
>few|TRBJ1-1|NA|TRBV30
TGTGCCTGGAGTGTACGGAGGAACACTGAAGCTTTCTTT
CAWSVRRNTEAFF
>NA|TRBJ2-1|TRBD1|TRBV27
TGTGCCAGCTCCACTACCGGGACAGCTTCCTACAATGAGCAGTTCTTC
CASSTTGTASYNEQFF
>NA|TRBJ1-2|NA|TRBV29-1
TGCAGCGTTGGGGCTGCAGGAAGGAACTATGGCTACACCTTC
CSVGAAGRNYGYTF
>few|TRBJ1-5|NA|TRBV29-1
TGCAGCGTTGCCGCAGGGAATAGCAATCAGCCCCAGCATTTT
CSVAAGNSNQPQHF
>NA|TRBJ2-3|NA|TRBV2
TGTGCCAGCAACTTCAGGGCGGATACGCAGTATTTT
CASNFRADTQYF
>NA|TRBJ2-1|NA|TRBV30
TGTGCCTGGAGGGGGGGCGCGAGAAATGAGCAGTTCTTC
CAWRGGARNEQFF
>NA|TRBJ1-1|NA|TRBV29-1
TGCAGCGTCGGTCGGACGGTGAACACTGAAGCTTTCTTT
CSVGRTVNTEAFF
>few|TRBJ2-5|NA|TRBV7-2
TGTGCCAGCAGCTTAGCCCGGGGAAGGGAGACCCAGTACTTC
CASSLARGRETQYF
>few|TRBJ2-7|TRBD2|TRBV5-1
TGCGCCAGCAGCCTCCTAGCGGGATCTGACTACGAGCAGTACTTC
CASSLLAGSDYEQYF
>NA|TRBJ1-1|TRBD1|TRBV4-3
TGCGCCAGCAGCCTGGGACAGGGGAGGGCTTTCTTT
CASSLGQGRAFF
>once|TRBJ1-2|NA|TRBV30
TGTGCCTGGAGCAACGGGAACTATGGCTACACCTTC
CAWSNGNYGYTF
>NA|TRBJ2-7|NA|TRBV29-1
TGCAGCGTTGGAGGCGTAAACGGCAACGAGCAGTACTTC
CSVGGVNGNEQYF
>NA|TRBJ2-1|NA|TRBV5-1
TGCGCCAGCAGCTTGGGCCGCAATGAGCAGTTCTTC
CASSLGRNEQFF